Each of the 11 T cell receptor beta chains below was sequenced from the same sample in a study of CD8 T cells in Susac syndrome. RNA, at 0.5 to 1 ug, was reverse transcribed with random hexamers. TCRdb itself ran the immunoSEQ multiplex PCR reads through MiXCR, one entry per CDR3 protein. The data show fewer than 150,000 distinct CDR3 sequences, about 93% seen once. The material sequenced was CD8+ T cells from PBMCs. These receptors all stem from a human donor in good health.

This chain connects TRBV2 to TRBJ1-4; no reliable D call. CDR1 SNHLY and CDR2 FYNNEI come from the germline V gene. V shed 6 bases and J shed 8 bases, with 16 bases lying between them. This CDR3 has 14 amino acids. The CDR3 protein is CASRAPGWEEKLFF. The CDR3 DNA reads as TGTGCCAGCAGGGCCCCCGGGTGGGAGGAAAAACTGTTTTTT. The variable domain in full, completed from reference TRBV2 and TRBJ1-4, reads EPEVTQTPSHQVTQMGQEVILRCVPISNHLYFYWYRQILGQKVEFLVSFYNNEISEKSEIFDDQFSVERPDGSNFTLKIRSTKLEDSAMYFCASRAPGWEEKLFFGSGTQLSVL.

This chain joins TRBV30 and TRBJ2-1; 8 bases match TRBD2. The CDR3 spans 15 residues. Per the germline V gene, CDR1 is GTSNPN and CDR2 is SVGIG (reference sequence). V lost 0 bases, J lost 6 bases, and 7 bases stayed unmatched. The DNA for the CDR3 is TGTGCCTGGAGTGTACTGGCGGGAGGATCCAATGAGCAGTTCTTC. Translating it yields CAWSVLAGGSNEQFF.

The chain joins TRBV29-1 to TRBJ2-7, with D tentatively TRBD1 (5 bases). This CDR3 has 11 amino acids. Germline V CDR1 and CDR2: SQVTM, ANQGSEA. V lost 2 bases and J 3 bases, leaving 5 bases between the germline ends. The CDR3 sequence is CSVERGYEQYF. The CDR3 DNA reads TGCAGCGTTGAAAGGGGCTACGAGCAGTACTTC.

The CDR3 DNA reads as TGTGCCAGCAGCTTATCCCTTAGCGGGAGACAGTACTTC. Translation gives CASSLSLSGRQYF. V is TRBV5-6 and J is TRBJ2-7; 9 positions agree with TRBD2. CDR1 and CDR2 from the germline V gene are SGHDT and YYEEEE. This CDR3 spans 13 amino acids. Losses at the gene ends were 2 bases for V and 10 bases for J; bases not matched to a gene: 7. The whole variable domain, filled in from reference TRBV5-6 and TRBJ2-7, reads DAGVTQSPTHLIKTRGQQVTLRCSPKSGHDTVSWYQQALGQGPQFIFQYYEEEERQRGNFPDRFSGHQFPNYSSELNVNALLLGDSALYLCASSLSLSGRQYFGPGTRLTVT.

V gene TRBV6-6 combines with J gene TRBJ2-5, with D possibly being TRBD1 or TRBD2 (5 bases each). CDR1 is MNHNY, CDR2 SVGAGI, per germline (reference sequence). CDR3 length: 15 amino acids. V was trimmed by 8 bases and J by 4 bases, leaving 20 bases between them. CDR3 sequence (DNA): TGTGCCAGCTCCCCCGGATTAACGGGACCAGAGACCCAGTACTTC. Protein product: CASSPGLTGPETQYF.

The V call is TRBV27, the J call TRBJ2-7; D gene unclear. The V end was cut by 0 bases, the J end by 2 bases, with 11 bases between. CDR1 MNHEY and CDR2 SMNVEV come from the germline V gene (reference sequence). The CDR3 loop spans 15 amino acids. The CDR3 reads CASSLSASPTYEQYF. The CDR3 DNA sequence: TGTGCCAGCAGTTTATCTGCATCACCAACCTACGAGCAGTACTTC.

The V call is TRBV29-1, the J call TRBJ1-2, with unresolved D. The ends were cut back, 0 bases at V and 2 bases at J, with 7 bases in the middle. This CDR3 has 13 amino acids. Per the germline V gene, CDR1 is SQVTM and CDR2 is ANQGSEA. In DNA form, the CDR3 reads TGCAGCGTTGAAGATCCCTGGAACTATGGCTACACCTTC. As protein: CSVEDPWNYGYTF.

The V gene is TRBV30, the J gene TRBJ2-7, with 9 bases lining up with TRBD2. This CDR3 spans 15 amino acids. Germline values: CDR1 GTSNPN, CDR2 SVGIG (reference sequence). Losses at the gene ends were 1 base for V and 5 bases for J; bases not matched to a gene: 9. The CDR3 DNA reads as TGTGCCTGGAGTGCCGGGACTAGCACGGGAAACGAGCAGTACTTC. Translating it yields CAWSAGTSTGNEQYF.

The CDR3 DNA is TGCGCCAGCAGCCAGGGGACAGGGATCTTCCAAGAGACCCAGTACTTC. It codes for CASSQGTGIFQETQYF. V and J are TRBV5-1 and TRBJ2-5; 9 bases align to TRBD1. CDR1 is SGHRS and CDR2 is YFSETQ in the germline V gene. The CDR3 length is 16 residues. J was trimmed by 1 base and V by 4 bases; bases with no gene match: 8.

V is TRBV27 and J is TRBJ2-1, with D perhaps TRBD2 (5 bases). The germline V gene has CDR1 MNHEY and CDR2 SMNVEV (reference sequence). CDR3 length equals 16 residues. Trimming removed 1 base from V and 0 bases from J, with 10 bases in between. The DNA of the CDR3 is TGTGCCAGCAGTTTATGGGGAGCTAGCTCCTACAATGAGCAGTTCTTC. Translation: CASSLWGASSYNEQFF.

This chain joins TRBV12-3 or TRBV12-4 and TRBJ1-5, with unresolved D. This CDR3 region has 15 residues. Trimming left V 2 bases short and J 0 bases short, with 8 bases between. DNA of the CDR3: TGTGCCAGCAGTTTATACGTCGATAGCAATCAGCCCCAGCATTTT. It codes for CASSLYVDSNQPQHF.